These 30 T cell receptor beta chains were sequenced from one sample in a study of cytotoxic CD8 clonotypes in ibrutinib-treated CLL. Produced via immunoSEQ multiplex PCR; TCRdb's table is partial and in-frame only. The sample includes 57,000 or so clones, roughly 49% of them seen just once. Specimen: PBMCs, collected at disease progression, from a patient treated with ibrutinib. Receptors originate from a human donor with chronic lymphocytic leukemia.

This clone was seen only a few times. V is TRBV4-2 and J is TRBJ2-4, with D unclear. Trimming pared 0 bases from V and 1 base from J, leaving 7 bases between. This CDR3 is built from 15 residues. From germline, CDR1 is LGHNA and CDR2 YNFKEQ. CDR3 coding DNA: TGTGCCAGCAGCCAAGAGGGTTCGGCCAAAAACATTCAGTACTTC. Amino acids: CASSQEGSAKNIQYF.

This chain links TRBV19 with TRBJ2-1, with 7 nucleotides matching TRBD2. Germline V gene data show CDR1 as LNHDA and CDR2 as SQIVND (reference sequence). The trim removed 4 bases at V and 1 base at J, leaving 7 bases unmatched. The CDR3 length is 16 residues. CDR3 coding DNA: TGTGCCAGTAGTACGCGGGGGTACCTTTCCTACAATGAGCAGTTCTTC. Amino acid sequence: CASSTRGYLSYNEQFF. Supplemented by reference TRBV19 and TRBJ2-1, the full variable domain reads DGGITQSPKYLFRKEGQNVTLSCEQNLNHDAMYWYRQDPGQGLRLIYYSQIVNDFQKGDIAEGYSVSREKKESFPLTVTSAQKNPTAFYLCASSTRGYLSYNEQFFGPGTRLTVL.

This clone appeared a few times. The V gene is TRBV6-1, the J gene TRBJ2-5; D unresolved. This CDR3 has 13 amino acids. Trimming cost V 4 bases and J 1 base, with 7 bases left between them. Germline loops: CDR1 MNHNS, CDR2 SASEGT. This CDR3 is CASSGGFQETQYF. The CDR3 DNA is TGTGCCAGCAGTGGGGGATTCCAAGAGACCCAGTACTTC.

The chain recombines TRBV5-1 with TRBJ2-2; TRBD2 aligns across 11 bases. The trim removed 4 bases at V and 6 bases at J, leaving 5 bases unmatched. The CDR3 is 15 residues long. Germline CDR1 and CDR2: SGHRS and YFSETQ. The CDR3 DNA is TGCGCCAGCAGCGCTTCACTAGCGGGAGCCGGGGAGCTGTTTTTT. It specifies CASSASLAGAGELFF. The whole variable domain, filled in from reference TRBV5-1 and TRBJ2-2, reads KAGVTQTPRYLIKTRGQQVTLSCSPISGHRSVSWYQQTPGQGLQFLFEYFSETQRNKGNFPGRFSGRQFSNSRSEMNVSTLELGDSALYLCASSASLAGAGELFFGEGSRLTVL.

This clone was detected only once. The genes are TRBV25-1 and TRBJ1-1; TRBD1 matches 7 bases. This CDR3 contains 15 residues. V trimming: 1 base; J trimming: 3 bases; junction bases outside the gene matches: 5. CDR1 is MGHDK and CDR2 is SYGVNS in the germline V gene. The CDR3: CASSESLQGDTEAFF. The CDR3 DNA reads TGTGCCAGCAGTGAATCCCTGCAGGGGGACACTGAAGCTTTCTTT.

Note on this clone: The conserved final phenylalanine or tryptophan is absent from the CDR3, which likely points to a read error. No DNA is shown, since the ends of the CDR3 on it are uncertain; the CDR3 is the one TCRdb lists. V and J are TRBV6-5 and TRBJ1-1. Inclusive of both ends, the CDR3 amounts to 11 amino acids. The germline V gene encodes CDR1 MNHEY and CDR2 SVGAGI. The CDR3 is CASSYGHLLVY.

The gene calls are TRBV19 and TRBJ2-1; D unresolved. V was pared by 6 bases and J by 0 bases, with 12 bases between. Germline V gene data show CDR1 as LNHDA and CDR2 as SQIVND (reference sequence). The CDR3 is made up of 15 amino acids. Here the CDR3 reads CASRKTESSYNEQFF. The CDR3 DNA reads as TGTGCCAGTAGAAAGACGGAGAGCTCCTACAATGAGCAGTTCTTC.

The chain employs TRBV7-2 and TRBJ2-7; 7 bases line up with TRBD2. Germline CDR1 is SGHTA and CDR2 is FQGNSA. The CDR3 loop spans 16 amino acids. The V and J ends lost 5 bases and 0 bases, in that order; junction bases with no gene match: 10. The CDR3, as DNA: TGTGCCAGCAGCCGCAAACTAGCGTTTAGCTCCTACGAGCAGTACTTC. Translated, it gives CASSRKLAFSSYEQYF.

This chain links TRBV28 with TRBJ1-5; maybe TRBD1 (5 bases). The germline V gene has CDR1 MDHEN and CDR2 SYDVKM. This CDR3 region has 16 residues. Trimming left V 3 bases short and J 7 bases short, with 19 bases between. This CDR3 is CASSFAWVSGKQPQHF. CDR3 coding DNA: TGTGCCAGCAGTTTCGCTTGGGTTTCAGGGAAGCAGCCCCAGCATTTT. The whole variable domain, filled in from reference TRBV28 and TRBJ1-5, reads DVKVTQSSRYLVKRTGEKVFLECVQDMDHENMFWYRQDPGLGLRLIYFSYDVKMKEKGDIPEGYSVSREKKERFSLILESASTNQTSMYLCASSFAWVSGKQPQHFGDGTRLSIL.

CDR3 DNA sequence: TGTGCCAGCGGACAGTCCTACGAGCAGTACTTC. Translating it yields CASGQSYEQYF. The J gene is TRBJ2-7, the V gene TRBV19; D may be TRBD1 (6 bases). Germline assignment: CDR1 LNHDA and CDR2 SQIVND (reference sequence). The CDR3 runs 11 residues. Trimming took off 9 bases at V and 1 base at J, with 7 bases between the two ends.

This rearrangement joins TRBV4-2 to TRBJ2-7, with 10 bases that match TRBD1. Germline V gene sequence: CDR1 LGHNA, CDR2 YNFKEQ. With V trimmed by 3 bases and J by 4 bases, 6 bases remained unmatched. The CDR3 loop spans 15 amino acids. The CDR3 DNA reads TGTGCCAGCAGCCAGCCCCGACAGGGGGCATACGAGCAGTACTTC. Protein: CASSQPRQGAYEQYF.

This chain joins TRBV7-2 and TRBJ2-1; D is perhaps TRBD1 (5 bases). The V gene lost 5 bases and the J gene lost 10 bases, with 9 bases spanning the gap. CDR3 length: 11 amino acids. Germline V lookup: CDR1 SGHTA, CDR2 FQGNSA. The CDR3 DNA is TGTGCCAGCAGCCAAGGGGTGGAGCAGTTCTTC. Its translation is CASSQGVEQFF.

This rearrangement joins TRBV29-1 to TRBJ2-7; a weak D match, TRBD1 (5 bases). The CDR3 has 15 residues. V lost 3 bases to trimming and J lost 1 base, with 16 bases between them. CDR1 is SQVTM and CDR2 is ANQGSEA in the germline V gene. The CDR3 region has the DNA TGCAGCGTTGATGGTTTGCAGGGTAATTCCTACGAGCAGTACTTC. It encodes CSVDGLQGNSYEQYF.

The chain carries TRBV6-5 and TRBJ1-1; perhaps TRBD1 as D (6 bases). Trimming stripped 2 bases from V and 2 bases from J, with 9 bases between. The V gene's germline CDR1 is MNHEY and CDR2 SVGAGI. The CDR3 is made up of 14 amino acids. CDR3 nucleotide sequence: TGTGCCAGCAGTTACGCAGGGGATAACACTGAAGCTTTCTTT. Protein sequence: CASSYAGDNTEAFF.

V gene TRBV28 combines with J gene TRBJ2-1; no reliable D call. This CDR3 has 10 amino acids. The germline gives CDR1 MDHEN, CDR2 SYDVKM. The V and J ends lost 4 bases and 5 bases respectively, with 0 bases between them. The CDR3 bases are TGTGCCAGCAGTTACAATGAGCAGTTCTTC. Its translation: CASSYNEQFF.

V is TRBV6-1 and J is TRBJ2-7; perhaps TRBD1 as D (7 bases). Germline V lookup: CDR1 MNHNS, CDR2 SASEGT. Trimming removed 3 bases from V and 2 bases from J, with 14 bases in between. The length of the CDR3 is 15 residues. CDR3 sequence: CASSDSGGNPYEQYF. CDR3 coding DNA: TGTGCCAGCAGTGATTCAGGGGGGAACCCCTACGAGCAGTACTTC.

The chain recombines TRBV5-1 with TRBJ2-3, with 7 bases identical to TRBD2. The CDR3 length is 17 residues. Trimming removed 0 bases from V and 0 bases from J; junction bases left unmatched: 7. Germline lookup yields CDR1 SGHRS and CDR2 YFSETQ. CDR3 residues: CASSLGIAGRSTDTQYF. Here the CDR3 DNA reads TGCGCCAGCAGCTTGGGGATAGCGGGTCGTAGCACAGATACGCAGTATTTT.

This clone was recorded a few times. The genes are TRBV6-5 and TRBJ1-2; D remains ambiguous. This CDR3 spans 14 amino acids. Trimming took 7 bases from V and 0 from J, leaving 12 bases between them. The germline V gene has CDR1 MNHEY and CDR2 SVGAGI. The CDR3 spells CASKGGGANYGYTF. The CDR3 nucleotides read TGTGCCAGCAAGGGCGGCGGAGCTAACTATGGCTACACCTTC.

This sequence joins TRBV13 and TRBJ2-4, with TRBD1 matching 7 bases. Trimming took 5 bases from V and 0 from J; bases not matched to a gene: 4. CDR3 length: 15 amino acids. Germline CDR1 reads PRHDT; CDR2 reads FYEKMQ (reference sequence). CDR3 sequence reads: CASSHGTVAKNIQYF. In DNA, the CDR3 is TGTGCCAGCAGCCACGGGACAGTAGCCAAAAACATTCAGTACTTC.

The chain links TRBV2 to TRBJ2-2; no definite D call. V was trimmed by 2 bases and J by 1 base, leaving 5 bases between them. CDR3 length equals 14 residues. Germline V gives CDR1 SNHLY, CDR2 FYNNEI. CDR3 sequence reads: CASSENWNTGELFF. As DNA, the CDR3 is TGTGCCAGCAGTGAAAACTGGAACACCGGGGAGCTGTTTTTT. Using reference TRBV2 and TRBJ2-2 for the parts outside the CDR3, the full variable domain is EPEVTQTPSHQVTQMGQEVILRCVPISNHLYFYWYRQILGQKVEFLVSFYNNEISEKSEIFDDQFSVERPDGSNFTLKIRSTKLEDSAMYFCASSENWNTGELFFGEGSRLTVL.

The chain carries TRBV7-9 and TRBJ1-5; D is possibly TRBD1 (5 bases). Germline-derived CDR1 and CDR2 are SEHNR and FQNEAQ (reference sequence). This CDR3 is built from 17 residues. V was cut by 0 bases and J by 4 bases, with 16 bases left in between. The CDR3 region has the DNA TGTGCCAGCAGCTTAGCGGCCTGGGGCGGCTCTAATCAGCCCCAGCATTTT. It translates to CASSLAAWGGSNQPQHF.

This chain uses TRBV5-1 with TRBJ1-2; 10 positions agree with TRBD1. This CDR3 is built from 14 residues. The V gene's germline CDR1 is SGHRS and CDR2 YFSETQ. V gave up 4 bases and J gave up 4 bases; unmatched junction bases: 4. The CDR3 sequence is CASSVTGGSYGYTF. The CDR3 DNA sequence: TGCGCCAGCAGCGTGACAGGGGGCAGCTATGGCTACACCTTC. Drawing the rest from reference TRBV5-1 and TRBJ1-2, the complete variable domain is KAGVTQTPRYLIKTRGQQVTLSCSPISGHRSVSWYQQTPGQGLQFLFEYFSETQRNKGNFPGRFSGRQFSNSRSEMNVSTLELGDSALYLCASSVTGGSYGYTFGSGTRLTVV.

CDR3 nucleotide sequence: TGCAGCGCATCTGGGACTAGCGGGGGGGAGACCCAGTACTTC. It yields the protein CSASGTSGGETQYF. The rearrangement links TRBV29-1 to TRBJ2-5; the match to TRBD2 covers 15 bases. There are 14 residues in the CDR3. V trimming: 7 bases; J trimming: 5 bases; junction bases outside the gene matches: 5. The germline CDR1 and CDR2 sequences are SQVTM and ANQGSEA.

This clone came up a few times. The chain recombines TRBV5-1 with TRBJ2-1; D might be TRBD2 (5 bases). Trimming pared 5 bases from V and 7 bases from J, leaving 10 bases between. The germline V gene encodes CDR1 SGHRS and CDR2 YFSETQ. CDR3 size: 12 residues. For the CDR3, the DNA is TGCGCCAGCAGGGAGGCCGGGAATGAGCAGTTCTTC. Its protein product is CASREAGNEQFF.

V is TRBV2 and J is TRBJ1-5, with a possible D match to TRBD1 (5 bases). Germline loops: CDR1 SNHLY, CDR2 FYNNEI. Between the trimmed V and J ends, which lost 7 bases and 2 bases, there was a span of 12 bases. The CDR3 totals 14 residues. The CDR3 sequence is CASMFQGGNQPQHF. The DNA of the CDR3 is TGTGCCAGCATGTTCCAGGGAGGCAATCAGCCCCAGCATTTT.

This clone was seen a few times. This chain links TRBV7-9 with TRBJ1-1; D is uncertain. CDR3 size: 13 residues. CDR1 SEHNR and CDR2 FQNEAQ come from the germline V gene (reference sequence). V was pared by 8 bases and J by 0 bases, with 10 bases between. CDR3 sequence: CASSSQVNTEAFF. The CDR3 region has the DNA TGTGCCAGCTCTTCCCAAGTGAACACTGAAGCTTTCTTT. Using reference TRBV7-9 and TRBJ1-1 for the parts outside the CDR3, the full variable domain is DTGVSQNPRHKITKRGQNVTFRCDPISEHNRLYWYRQTLGQGPEFLTYFQNEAQLEKSRLLSDRFSAERPKGSFSTLEIQRTEQGDSAMYLCASSSQVNTEAFFGQGTRLTVV.

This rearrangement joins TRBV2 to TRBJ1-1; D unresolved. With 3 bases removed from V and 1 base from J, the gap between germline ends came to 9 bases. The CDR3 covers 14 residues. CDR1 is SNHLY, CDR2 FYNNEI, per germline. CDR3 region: CASSDEGGNTEAFF. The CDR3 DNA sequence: TGTGCCAGCAGTGACGAGGGAGGGAACACTGAAGCTTTCTTT.

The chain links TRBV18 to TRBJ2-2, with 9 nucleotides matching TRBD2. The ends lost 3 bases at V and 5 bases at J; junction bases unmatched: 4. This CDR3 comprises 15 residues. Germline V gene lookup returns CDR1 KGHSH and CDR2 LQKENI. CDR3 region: CASSPERGATGELFF. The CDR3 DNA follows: TGTGCCAGCTCACCGGAGCGGGGGGCGACCGGGGAGCTGTTTTTT.

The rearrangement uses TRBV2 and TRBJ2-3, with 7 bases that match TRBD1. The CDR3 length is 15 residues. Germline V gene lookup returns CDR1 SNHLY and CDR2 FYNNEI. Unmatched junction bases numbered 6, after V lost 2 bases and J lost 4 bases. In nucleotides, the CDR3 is TGTGCCAGCAGTGAAAAGGGGGCGCTCCCAGATACGCAGTATTTT. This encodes CASSEKGALPDTQYF. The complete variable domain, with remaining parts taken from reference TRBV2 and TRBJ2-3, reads EPEVTQTPSHQVTQMGQEVILRCVPISNHLYFYWYRQILGQKVEFLVSFYNNEISEKSEIFDDQFSVERPDGSNFTLKIRSTKLEDSAMYFCASSEKGALPDTQYFGPGTRLTVL.

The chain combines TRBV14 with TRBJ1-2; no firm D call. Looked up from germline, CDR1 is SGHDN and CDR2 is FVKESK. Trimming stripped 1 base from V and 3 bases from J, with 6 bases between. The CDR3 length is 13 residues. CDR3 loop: CASSQARDYGYTF. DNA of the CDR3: TGTGCCAGCAGCCAAGCTCGGGACTATGGCTACACCTTC.